The next 26 T cell receptor beta chains were all read from a single sample in a study of identical twins. MiXCR was run by TCRdb on the 5' RACE reads, yielding one entry per CDR3 protein. The top ten clones hold less than 2.5% of a sample with about 280,000 distinct CDR3 sequences, more than 6.5% of them seen once. These data were also reused for a study on yellow fever vaccine responses in identical twins.

The sequenced sample was memory (CD45RO+) T cells sorted from blood. The receptors derive from a woman younger than 35 in good health.

This clonotype has ten or more counts. CDR3: CASSQTSGSRDEQFF. The CDR3 bases are TGTGCCAGCAGCCAAACCTCCGGGAGCAGGGATGAGCAGTTCTTC. This chain connects TRBV3-1 to TRBJ2-1; the D gene is possibly TRBD2 (6 bases). This CDR3 has 15 residues. V was cut by 2 bases and J by 8 bases, with 16 bases left in between. From germline, CDR1 is LGHDT and CDR2 YNNKEL (reference sequence).

The chain joins TRBV6-5 to TRBJ2-7; 7 bases map to TRBD2. The CDR3 contains 16 residues. Germline V gene sequence: CDR1 MNHEY, CDR2 SVGAGI. The V segment lost 3 bases and the J segment 6 bases; nucleotides outside the gene matches: 14. In nucleotides, the CDR3 is TGTGCCAGCAGTTATCAACGGCTAGCGGTAGAGGGCGAGCAGTACTTC. Protein sequence: CASSYQRLAVEGEQYF.

The chain carries TRBV5-5 and TRBJ2-3; 7 bases are a match to TRBD2. Trimming at V came to 4 bases and at J to 2 bases, leaving 10 bases not matched to a gene. Germline CDR1 is SGHKS and CDR2 is YYEKEE (reference sequence). The CDR3 spans 16 residues. CDR3 in amino acids: CASSAGGSGLTDTQYF. Written as DNA, the CDR3 is TGTGCCAGCAGCGCCGGGGGGTCAGGTCTCACAGATACGCAGTATTTT.

The chain carries TRBV20-1 and TRBJ2-4; TRBD1 matches at 10 bases. The CDR3 consists of 13 residues. Germline CDR1 reads DFQATT; CDR2 reads SNEGSKA (reference sequence). Trimming removed 6 bases from V and 4 bases from J; junction bases left unmatched: 3. This CDR3 reads CSASGQGKNIQYF. In nucleotides, the CDR3 is TGCAGTGCCTCGGGACAGGGGAAAAACATTCAGTACTTC.

In this sample, this clonotype turned up a few times. This chain uses TRBV20-1 with TRBJ2-5; D is tentatively TRBD1 or TRBD2 (5 bases each). Germline V lookup: CDR1 DFQATT, CDR2 SNEGSKA (reference sequence). This CDR3 contains 12 residues. V lost 5 bases and J lost 5, with 12 bases in between. CDR3 in DNA: TGCAGTGCTGTGGCCTGGGGGGAGACCCAGTACTTC. This gives the protein CSAVAWGETQYF.

A single count supports this clonotype. The J gene is TRBJ2-1, the V gene TRBV7-8; TRBD1 aligns across 7 bases. The V and J ends lost 3 bases and 9 bases, in that order; junction bases with no gene match: 20. The CDR3 spans 18 residues. Germline-derived CDR1 and CDR2 are SGHVS and FQNEAQ. CDR3 nucleotides: TGTGCCAGCAGCTTTCCCCTCAGGAGACAGGGAGAATCTAGTGAGCAGTTCTTC. The encoded protein is CASSFPLRRQGESSEQFF.

This clonotype came up a few times. This sequence joins TRBV6-2 or TRBV6-3 and TRBJ2-4, with 8 bases fitting TRBD1. The CDR3 loop spans 15 amino acids. Germline CDR1 and CDR2: MNHEY and SVGEGT. V shed 6 bases, J shed 7 bases, and the junction held 11 bases outside the gene matches. This chain's CDR3 is CASRGQGTNQNIQYF. The CDR3 DNA follows: TGTGCCAGCAGAGGACAGGGCACTAACCAGAACATTCAGTACTTC.

This clonotype came up a few times. This chain connects TRBV25-1 to TRBJ1-2, with no clear D. Trimming stripped 0 bases from V and 9 bases from J, with 14 bases between. The CDR3 loop spans 14 amino acids. Germline V gene sequence: CDR1 MGHDK, CDR2 SYGVNS. The chain's CDR3 is CASSEYTVPASYTF. The CDR3 bases are TGTGCCAGCAGTGAATATACAGTTCCCGCTAGCTACACCTTC.

This rearrangement joins TRBV5-8 to TRBJ2-2, with D tentatively TRBD1 or TRBD2 (6 bases each). This CDR3 spans 16 amino acids. The V gene's germline CDR1 is SGHTS and CDR2 YDEGEE. Trimming left V 2 bases short and J 3 bases short, with 14 bases between. The CDR3 here is CASSFLGGRDTGELFF. CDR3 DNA sequence: TGTGCCAGCAGCTTCTTAGGGGGGCGAGACACCGGGGAGCTGTTTTTT.

This clonotype was counted many times. The chain combines TRBV5-1 with TRBJ2-1; possibly TRBD1 for D (5 bases). This CDR3 is built from 19 residues. Trimming shortened V by 3 bases and J by 0 bases, and 22 bases separated the two germline ends. Germline loops: CDR1 SGHRS, CDR2 YFSETQ. The CDR3 nucleotides read TGCGCCAGCAGCTCCCGGCCAGGGATGATAATGAGCTCCTACAATGAGCAGTTCTTC. It specifies CASSSRPGMIMSSYNEQFF. Combining the CDR3 with reference TRBV5-1 and TRBJ2-1 gives the whole variable domain KAGVTQTPRYLIKTRGQQVTLSCSPISGHRSVSWYQQTPGQGLQFLFEYFSETQRNKGNFPGRFSGRQFSNSRSEMNVSTLELGDSALYLCASSSRPGMIMSSYNEQFFGPGTRLTVL.

Only a few counts were recorded for this clonotype. CDR3 protein: CASSQLAGHNTDTQYF. Written as DNA, the CDR3 is TGTGCCAGCAGCCAATTGGCGGGACACAACACAGATACGCAGTATTTT. This rearrangement joins TRBV14 to TRBJ2-3; D assignment may be TRBD1 or TRBD2 (6 bases each). The CDR3 length is 16 residues. CDR1 and CDR2 (germline): SGHDN, FVKESK. V lost 2 bases and J 2 bases, leaving 14 bases between the germline ends.

In this sample, this clonotype turned up many times. V and J are TRBV28 and TRBJ2-1; D is possibly TRBD1 (5 bases). Per the germline V gene, CDR1 is MDHEN and CDR2 is SYDVKM. The CDR3 runs to 16 residues. V was clipped by 5 bases and J by 3 bases, with 17 bases between them. This chain's CDR3 is CASSPLGQGNYNEQFF. The CDR3 region has the DNA TGTGCCAGCAGTCCCTTGGGGCAGGGTAACTACAATGAGCAGTTCTTC.

A word on this clonotype: One end of the junction does not line up with germline, which may come from a read error. The V call is TRBV11-3, the J call TRBJ2-1, with a weak D call TRBD1 (5 bases). Germline loops: CDR1 SGHNT, CDR2 YENEEA. The CDR3 covers 13 residues. CDR3 in amino acids: CASSIETVTEQFF. The CDR3 bases are TGTGCCAGCAGCATAGAGACAGTTACTGAGCAGTTCTTC.

The chain combines TRBV19 with TRBJ2-1; D is possibly TRBD2 (6 bases). V lost 9 bases to trimming and J lost 15 bases, with 15 bases between them. From germline, CDR1 is LNHDA and CDR2 SQIVND (reference sequence). The CDR3 is 10 amino acids. The CDR3 DNA reads TGTGCCAGCGCCGGGACTCATCCGTTCTTC. Translation gives CASAGTHPFF.

This clonotype was counted at least ten times. The chain links TRBV29-1 to TRBJ1-1, with TRBD1 matching 8 bases. With V trimmed by 2 bases and J by 10 bases, 9 bases remained unmatched. Germline V CDR1 and CDR2: SQVTM, ANQGSEA. The CDR3 consists of 13 residues. CDR3 DNA: TGCAGCGTTGAATCAAGGGACAGGTCCACAGCTTTCTTT. Translated, it gives CSVESRDRSTAFF.

This clonotype was seen more than once but under ten times. CDR3 sequence reads: CATSRDFEGGNQPQHF. The CDR3 bases are TGTGCCACCAGCAGAGATTTTGAGGGGGGCAATCAGCCCCAGCATTTT. The chain has TRBV15 and TRBJ1-5; TRBD1 might be the D (6 bases). This CDR3 has 16 amino acids. CDR1 is LNHNV, CDR2 YYDKDF, per germline (reference sequence). The ends were cut back, 0 bases at V and 2 bases at J, with 11 bases in the middle.

This clonotype was observed a few times. The chain combines TRBV12-3 or TRBV12-4 with TRBJ2-7, with D uncertain. This CDR3 contains 12 residues. Trimming left V 6 bases short and J 2 bases short, with 8 bases between. CDR3 sequence (DNA): TGTGCCAGCAGCCAAATACCCTACGAGCAGTACTTC. Its protein product is CASSQIPYEQYF.

This clonotype was seen only a few times. The chain joins TRBV7-2 to TRBJ2-3, with 11 bases identical to TRBD2. This CDR3 comprises 17 residues. V dropped 1 base and J dropped 4; count of bases not matched to a gene: 7. Germline V gives CDR1 SGHTA, CDR2 FQGNSA. The CDR3 bases are TGTGCCAGCAGCTTAGTAACTAGCGGGGGTGCGGCAGATACGCAGTATTTT. Translating gives CASSLVTSGGAADTQYF.

This clonotype was counted many times. The chain combines TRBV10-1 with TRBJ1-1; D is unresolved. The CDR3 is made up of 13 amino acids. Deletions cut 4 bases from V and 5 bases from J, with 11 bases between. CDR1 and CDR2 from the germline V gene are WNHNN and SYGVQD (reference sequence). This chain's CDR3 is CASSGAVATEAFF. CDR3 bases: TGCGCCAGCAGTGGGGCTGTGGCTACTGAAGCTTTCTTT.

This clonotype was counted ten times or more. The chain recombines TRBV4-1 with TRBJ2-2; 8 bases fit TRBD1. V lost 5 bases, J lost 4 bases, and 6 bases stayed unmatched. The CDR3 spans 15 residues. The V gene's germline CDR1 is MGHRA and CDR2 YSYEKL. CDR3 in DNA: TGCGCCAGCAGCGACCGGGACAGGTTCACCGGGGAGCTGTTTTTT. It encodes CASSDRDRFTGELFF.

In this sample, this clonotype turned up a few times. This rearrangement joins TRBV28 to TRBJ2-4, with a weak D call TRBD2 (5 bases). Trimming took 6 bases from V and 7 from J, leaving 16 bases between them. Germline CDR1 MDHEN, CDR2 SYDVKM. The CDR3 length is 14 residues. CDR3 bases: TGTGCCAGCAGGTTGGGCTTCCGGGGTAACATTCAGTACTTC. Its protein is CASRLGFRGNIQYF. The full variable domain, in which reference TRBV28 and TRBJ2-4 provide the parts outside the CDR3, is DVKVTQSSRYLVKRTGEKVFLECVQDMDHENMFWYRQDPGLGLRLIYFSYDVKMKEKGDIPEGYSVSREKKERFSLILESASTNQTSMYLCASRLGFRGNIQYFGAGTRLSVL.

This clonotype has a handful of counts. The chain combines TRBV12-3 or TRBV12-4 with TRBJ2-3, with 13 bases matching TRBD2. This CDR3 is built from 19 residues. Trimming took 6 bases from V and 2 from J; bases not matched to a gene: 14. The CDR3 sequence: CASSPGGGLAGPPTDTQYF. The DNA of the CDR3 is TGTGCCAGCAGCCCAGGGGGGGGACTAGCGGGGCCACCCACAGATACGCAGTATTTT.

This clonotype was seen only a few times. This chain connects TRBV6-1 to TRBJ2-4; D possibly corresponds to TRBD2 (6 bases). Germline CDR1 is MNHNS and CDR2 is SASEGT. The CDR3 consists of 17 residues. V was trimmed by 8 bases and J by 2 bases, leaving 22 bases between them. Here the CDR3 reads CASSPGGLPSSKNIQYF. CDR3 bases: TGTGCCAGCTCCCCCGGGGGACTCCCCTCATCCAAAAACATTCAGTACTTC.

In its sample, this clonotype was seen a few times. The genes are TRBV3-1 and TRBJ2-5; 11 nucleotides line up with TRBD2. Germline loops: CDR1 LGHDT, CDR2 YNNKEL (reference sequence). The CDR3 has 15 residues. J gave up 1 base and V 6 bases, and 4 bases lay outside the gene matches. The CDR3 DNA sequence: TGTGCCAGCAGGGGTCTAGCGGGAGGCCAAGAGACCCAGTACTTC. Residues: CASRGLAGGQETQYF.

This clonotype was recorded a few times. The chain employs TRBV6-4 and TRBJ2-5, with 11 bases fitting TRBD2. V lost 7 bases to trimming and J lost 5 bases; unmatched junction nucleotides: 18. CDR3 size: 18 residues. Germline CDR1 reads MRHNA; CDR2 reads SNTAGT. CDR3 amino acids: CASMIGVGLAATRETQYF. The CDR3 DNA reads TGTGCCAGCATGATTGGTGTGGGACTAGCGGCCACTAGGGAGACCCAGTACTTC.

This chain joins TRBV5-1 and TRBJ2-6; no firm D call. The CDR3 consists of 15 residues. V lost 6 bases to trimming and J lost 2 bases, with 12 bases between them. Germline-derived CDR1 and CDR2 are SGHRS and YFSETQ. The chain's CDR3 is CASTPWGAGANVLTF. The CDR3 nucleotides are TGCGCCAGCACCCCCTGGGGTGCTGGGGCCAACGTCCTGACTTTC.